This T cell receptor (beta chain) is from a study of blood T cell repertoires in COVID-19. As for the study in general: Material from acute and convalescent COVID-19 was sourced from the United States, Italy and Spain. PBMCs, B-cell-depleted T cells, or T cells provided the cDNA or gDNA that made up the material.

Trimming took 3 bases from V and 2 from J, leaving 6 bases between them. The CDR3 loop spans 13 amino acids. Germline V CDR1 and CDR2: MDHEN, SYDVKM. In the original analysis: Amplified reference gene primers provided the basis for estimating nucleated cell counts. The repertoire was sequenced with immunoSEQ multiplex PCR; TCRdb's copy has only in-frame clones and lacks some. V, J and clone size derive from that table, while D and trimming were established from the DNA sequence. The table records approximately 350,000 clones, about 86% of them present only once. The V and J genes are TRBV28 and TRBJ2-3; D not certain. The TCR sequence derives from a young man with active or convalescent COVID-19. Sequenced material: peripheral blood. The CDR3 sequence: CASSFYHTDTQYF. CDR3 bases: TGTGCCAGCAGTTTCTACCACACAGATACGCAGTATTTT.